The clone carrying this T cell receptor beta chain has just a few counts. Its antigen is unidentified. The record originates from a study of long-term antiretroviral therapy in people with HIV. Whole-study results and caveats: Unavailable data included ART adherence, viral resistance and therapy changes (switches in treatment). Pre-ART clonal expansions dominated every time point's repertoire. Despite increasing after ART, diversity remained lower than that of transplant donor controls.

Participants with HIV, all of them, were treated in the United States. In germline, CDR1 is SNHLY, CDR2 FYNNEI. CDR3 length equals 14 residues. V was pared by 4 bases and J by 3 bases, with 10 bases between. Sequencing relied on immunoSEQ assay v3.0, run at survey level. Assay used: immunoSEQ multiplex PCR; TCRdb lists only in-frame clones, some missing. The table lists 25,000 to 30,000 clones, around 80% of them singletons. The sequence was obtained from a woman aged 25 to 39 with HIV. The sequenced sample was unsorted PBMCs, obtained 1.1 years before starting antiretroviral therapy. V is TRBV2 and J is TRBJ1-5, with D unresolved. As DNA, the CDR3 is TGTGCCAGCAGTGCAGACGAGAACAATCAGCCCCAGCATTTT. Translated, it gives CASSADENNQPQHF.